This T cell receptor beta chain is drawn from a study of T cell repertoires in cytomegalovirus infection. Study background: Public signatures in TCR beta pointed to CMV infection and matching HLA type. Study results and caveats: Cumulated frequencies of public TCR beta families served to identify carriers of CMV plus the relevant HLA. What dominated the ex vivo response were HLA-C-restricted CMV-specific TCR beta clonotypes.

TCRdb called the reads again in MiXCR, with one record for every CDR3 protein. Of around 280,000 distinct CDR3 sequences listed, 9.6% are singletons. To note about this clonotype: Its antigen is unknown.

This CDR3 has 13 amino acids. Deletions cut 5 bases from V and 7 bases from J, with 12 bases between. Input material: PBMCs. This chain uses TRBV12-3 or TRBV12-4 with TRBJ2-1, with D possibly TRBD2 on 6 matching bases. The clonotype originates from a human donor in good health (CMV status not recorded). Some clones in this sample may be carry-over from other donors' samples. The CDR3 region is CASSPLAGNEQFF. The CDR3 nucleotides read TGTGCCAGCAGTCCCCTTGCGGGAAATGAGCAGTTCTTC.